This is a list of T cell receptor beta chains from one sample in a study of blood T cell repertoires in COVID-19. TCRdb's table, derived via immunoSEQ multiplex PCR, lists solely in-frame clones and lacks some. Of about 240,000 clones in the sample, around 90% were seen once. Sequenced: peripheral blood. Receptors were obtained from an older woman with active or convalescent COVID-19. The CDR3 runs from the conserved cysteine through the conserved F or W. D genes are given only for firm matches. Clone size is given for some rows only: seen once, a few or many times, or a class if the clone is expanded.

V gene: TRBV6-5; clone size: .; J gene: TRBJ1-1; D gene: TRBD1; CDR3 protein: CASRAGTGQIAFF; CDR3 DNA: TGTGCCAGCAGGGCAGGGACAGGTCAAATAGCTTTCTTT
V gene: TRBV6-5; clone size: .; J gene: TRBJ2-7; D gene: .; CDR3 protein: CASSLGLAYEQYF; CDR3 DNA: TGTGCCAGCAGTTTGGGCCTGGCCTACGAGCAGTACTTC
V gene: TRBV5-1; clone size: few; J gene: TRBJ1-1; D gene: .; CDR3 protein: CASSPGHLNTEAFF; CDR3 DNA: TGCGCCAGCAGCCCGGGACATCTGAACACTGAAGCTTTCTTT
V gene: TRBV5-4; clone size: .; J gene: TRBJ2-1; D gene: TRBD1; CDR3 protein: CASSTQTGGHNEQFF; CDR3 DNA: TGTGCCAGCAGCACACAGACAGGGGGGCACAATGAGCAGTTCTTC
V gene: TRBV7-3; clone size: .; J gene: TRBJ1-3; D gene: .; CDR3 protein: CASSLQGNSGNTIYF; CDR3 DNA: TGTGCCAGCAGCTTACAGGGAAACTCTGGAAACACCATATATTTT
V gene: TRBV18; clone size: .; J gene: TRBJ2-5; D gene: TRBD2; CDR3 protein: CASSRLAGEPKETQYF; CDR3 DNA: TGTGCCAGCTCACGCCTAGCGGGGGAACCCAAAGAGACCCAGTACTTC
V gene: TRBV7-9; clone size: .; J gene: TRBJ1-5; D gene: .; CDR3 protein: CASSLGRLGNQPQHF; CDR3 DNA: TGTGCCAGCAGCTTAGGGCGGCTGGGCAATCAGCCCCAGCATTTT
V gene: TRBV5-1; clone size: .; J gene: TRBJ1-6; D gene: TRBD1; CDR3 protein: CASSLGTANSPLHF; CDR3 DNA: TGCGCCAGCAGCTTAGGGACAGCGAATTCACCCCTCCACTTT
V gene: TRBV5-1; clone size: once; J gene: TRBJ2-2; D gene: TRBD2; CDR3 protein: CASSPGLAGALGTGELFF; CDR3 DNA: TGCGCCAGCAGCCCGGGACTAGCGGGGGCTCTGGGAACCGGGGAGCTGTTTTTT
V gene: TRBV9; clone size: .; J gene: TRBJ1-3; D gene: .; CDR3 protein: CASSVAVAARGNTIYF; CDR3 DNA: TGTGCCAGCAGCGTAGCTGTAGCGGCAAGAGGAAACACCATATATTTT
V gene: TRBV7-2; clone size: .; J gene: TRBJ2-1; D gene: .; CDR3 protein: CASSFRTEYNEQFF; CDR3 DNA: TGTGCCAGCAGCTTCCGGACAGAATACAATGAGCAGTTCTTC
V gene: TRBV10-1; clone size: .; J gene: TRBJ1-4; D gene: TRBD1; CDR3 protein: CASSGGTGINEKLFF; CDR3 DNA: TGCGCCAGCAGTGGAGGGACAGGGATTAATGAAAAACTGTTTTTT
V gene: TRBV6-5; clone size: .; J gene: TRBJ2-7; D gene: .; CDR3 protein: CASNRNRGGEQYF; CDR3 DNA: TGTGCCAGCAACCGAAACAGGGGAGGTGAGCAGTACTTC
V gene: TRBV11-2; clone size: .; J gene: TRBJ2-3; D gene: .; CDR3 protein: CASSFTGGRGTDTQYF; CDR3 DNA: TGTGCCAGCAGCTTTACCGGGGGGCGAGGGACAGATACGCAGTATTTT
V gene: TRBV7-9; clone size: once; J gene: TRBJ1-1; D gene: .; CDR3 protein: CASSSLMSGAFF; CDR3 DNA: TGTGCCAGCAGCTCCCTAATGAGTGGAGCTTTCTTT
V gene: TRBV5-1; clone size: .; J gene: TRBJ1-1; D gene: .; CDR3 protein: CASSLTGFMNTEAFF; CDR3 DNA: TGCGCCAGCAGCTTGACGGGATTCATGAACACTGAAGCTTTCTTT
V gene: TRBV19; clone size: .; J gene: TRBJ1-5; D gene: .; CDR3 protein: CASTSGPGMRYQPQHF; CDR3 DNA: TGTGCCAGTACCTCCGGGCCAGGGATGAGGTATCAGCCCCAGCATTTT
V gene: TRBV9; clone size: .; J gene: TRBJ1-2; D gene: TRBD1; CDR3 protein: CASSGQGAVYGYTF; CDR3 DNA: TGTGCCAGCAGCGGCCAGGGGGCGGTCTATGGCTACACCTTC
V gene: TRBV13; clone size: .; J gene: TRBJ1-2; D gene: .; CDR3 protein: CASSFTTGKHNYGYTF; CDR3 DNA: TGTGCCAGCAGCTTTACTACAGGGAAACATAACTATGGCTACACCTTC
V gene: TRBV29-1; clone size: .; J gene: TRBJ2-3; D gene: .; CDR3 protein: CSAYYRDSGVDTQYF; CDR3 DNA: TGCAGCGCCTATTACCGGGACTCGGGGGTGGATACGCAGTATTTT
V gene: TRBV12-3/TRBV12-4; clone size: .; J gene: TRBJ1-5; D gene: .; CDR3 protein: CASRTGYQPQHF; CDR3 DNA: TGTGCCAGCAGAACGGGATATCAGCCCCAGCATTTT
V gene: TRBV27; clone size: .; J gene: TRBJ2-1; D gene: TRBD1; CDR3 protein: CASSPIRDRSVWSPYNEQFF; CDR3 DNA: TGTGCCAGCAGCCCGATCAGGGACAGGTCGGTTTGGTCTCCGTACAATGAGCAGTTCTTC
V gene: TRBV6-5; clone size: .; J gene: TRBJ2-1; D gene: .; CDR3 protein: CASRQPPSEQFF; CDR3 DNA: TGTGCCAGCAGACAACCTCCAAGTGAGCAGTTCTTC
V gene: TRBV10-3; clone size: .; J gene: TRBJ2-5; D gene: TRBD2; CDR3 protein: CAISGGALETQYF; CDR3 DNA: TGTGCCATCAGCGGGGGGGCCTTGGAGACCCAGTACTTC
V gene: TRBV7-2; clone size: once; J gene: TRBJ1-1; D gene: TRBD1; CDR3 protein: CASSFTGETEAFF; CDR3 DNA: TGTGCCAGCAGCTTTACAGGGGAGACTGAAGCTTTCTTT
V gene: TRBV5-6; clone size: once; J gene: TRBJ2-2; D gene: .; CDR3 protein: CASSIGQLNTGELFF; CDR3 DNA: TGTGCCAGCAGCATCGGACAGCTGAACACCGGGGAGCTGTTTTTT